This T cell receptor (delta chain) was documented in a study of gamma-delta chains in newborns, infants, children. Study details: Microbial exposure reportedly drives polyclonal innate γδ T cell expansion after birth.

The germline gives CDR1 GEAIGNYY, CDR2 EKD. CDR3 size: 18 residues. V lost 0 bases and J 1 base, leaving 20 bases between the germline ends. Within the sample, this clone is medium-sized. TCRdb called clones anew from the reads with CATT. In the table there are more than 6,000 delta-chain clones, around 11% of which are singletons. The chain is built from TRDV2 and TRDJ1; perhaps TRDD3 as D (6 bases). The sequence came from a child who was a newborn, infant or young child, either healthy, febrile or measles-vaccinated (not recorded which). Input material: blood. CDR3 DNA sequence: TGTGCCTGTGACACCGTTTGGAGGTCGGCTGGGGCCACCGATAAACTCATCTTT. This codes for CACDTVWRSAGATDKLIF.